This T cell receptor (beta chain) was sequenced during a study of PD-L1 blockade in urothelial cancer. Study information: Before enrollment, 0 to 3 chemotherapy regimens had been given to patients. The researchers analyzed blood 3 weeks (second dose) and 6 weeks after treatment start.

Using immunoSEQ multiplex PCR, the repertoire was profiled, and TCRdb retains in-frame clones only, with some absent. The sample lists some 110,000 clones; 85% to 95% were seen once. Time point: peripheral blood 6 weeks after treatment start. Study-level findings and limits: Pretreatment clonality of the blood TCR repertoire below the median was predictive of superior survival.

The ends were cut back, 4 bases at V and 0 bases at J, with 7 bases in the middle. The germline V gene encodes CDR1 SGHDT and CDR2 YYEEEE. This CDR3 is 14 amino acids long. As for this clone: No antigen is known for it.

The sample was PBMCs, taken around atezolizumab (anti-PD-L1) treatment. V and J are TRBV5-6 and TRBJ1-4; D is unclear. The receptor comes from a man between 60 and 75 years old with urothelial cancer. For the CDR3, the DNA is TGTGCCAGCAGCCAGGATGCAACTAATGAAAAACTGTTTTTT. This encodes CASSQDATNEKLFF.